These T cell receptor beta chains were read from a single sample in a study of T cell clonotyping in hematopoietic cell transplantation. Only in-frame clones appear in the TCRdb table, and some are missing; sequencing was by immunoSEQ multiplex PCR. Of about 8,000 clones listed, roughly 80% were seen once; the top ten hold approximately 4.6%. This sample comprised peripheral blood mononuclear cells, obtained 180 days after allogeneic stem cell transplant. These receptors all come from a female patient in her fifties who had an allogeneic stem cell transplant from an unrelated donor, so the T cells may come from the graft donor. Some clones in this sample may be carry-over from other donors' samples. Both conserved end residues are part of each CDR3. Fields, in order: V gene, J gene, D gene, clone size, CDR3 DNA, CDR3 protein. D genes are given only for firm matches. Expanded clones get a size class; other rows say once, few or many, or leave the size out.

TRBV13	TRBJ2-7	TRBD1	NA	TGTGCCAGCAGCTTAGATCGGACAGGGGCCTCCTACGAGCAGTACTTC	CASSLDRTGASYEQYF
TRBV29-1	TRBJ1-3	NA	NA	TGCAGCGTTGAAGGCTCGGGCTCTGGAAACACCATATATTTT	CSVEGSGSGNTIYF
TRBV6-5	TRBJ1-1	NA	NA	TGTGCCAGCAGTTACCCCCCTGGATACACTGAAGCTTTCTTT	CASSYPPGYTEAFF
TRBV19	TRBJ2-7	TRBD1	few	TGTGCCAGTAGTATGGGGTCAGGGGGATTCTACGAGCAGTACTTC	CASSMGSGGFYEQYF
TRBV2	TRBJ2-7	NA	NA	TGTGCCAGCAGTGGCCCCCTGCGGGACAGCGAGCAGTACTTC	CASSGPLRDSEQYF
TRBV9	TRBJ2-5	TRBD2	NA	TGTGCCAGCGGCGCCCGACTAGCGGGGGATGAGACCCAGTACTTC	CASGARLAGDETQYF
TRBV30	TRBJ1-5	NA	NA	TGTGCCTGGAGCCTAGGGCAGGGCTATCAGCCCCAGCATTTT	CAWSLGQGYQPQHF
TRBV5-4	TRBJ2-3	TRBD1	NA	TGTGCCAGCACCATAGACAGGGCCACAGATACGCAGTATTTT	CASTIDRATDTQYF
TRBV28	TRBJ1-2	NA	NA	TGTGCCAGCAGTCCATCCGGCAGGGTGGATGGCTACACCTTC	CASSPSGRVDGYTF
TRBV27	TRBJ2-7	TRBD1	NA	TGTGCCAGCAGCCGAACAGGGGTTGAGCAGTACTTC	CASSRTGVEQYF
TRBV7-2	TRBJ1-5	NA	NA	TGTGCCAGCAGCCAGGACAGAAATCAGCCCCAGCATTTT	CASSQDRNQPQHF
TRBV25-1	TRBJ2-1	NA	NA	TGTGCCAGCTATAAGGGGCCCGAGCAGTTCTTC	CASYKGPEQFF
TRBV5-1	TRBJ2-3	NA	NA	TGCGCCAGCAGGGCCACAGATACGCAGTATTTT	CASRATDTQYF
TRBV28	TRBJ1-6	NA	NA	TGTGCCAGCGGCCCTGGGGGCGGGGGGGCAGGATATAATTCACCCCTCCACTTT	CASGPGGGGAGYNSPLHF
TRBV7-3	TRBJ2-5	NA	NA	TGTGCCAGCAGCTCGATTAGCCAGGAGACCCAGTACTTC	CASSSISQETQYF
TRBV27	TRBJ1-1	TRBD1	NA	TGTGCCAGCAGTTTAACAGGGGACAGGGCCTACACTGAAGCTTTCTTT	CASSLTGDRAYTEAFF
TRBV4-2	TRBJ1-2	NA	NA	TGTGCCAGCAGCTCCCTGGACGGCCGTGGCTACACCTTC	CASSSLDGRGYTF
TRBV4-3	TRBJ1-6	NA	NA	TGCGCCAGCAGCCAGGACTCCGGGACTGGTTCACCCCTCCACTTT	CASSQDSGTGSPLHF
TRBV14	TRBJ1-1	NA	few	TGTGCCAGCAGCCAGATCAGGGACACTGAAGCTTTCTTT	CASSQIRDTEAFF
TRBV19	TRBJ2-5	NA	NA	TGTGCCAGCGCCGGAGGAGGGGAGACCCAGTACTTC	CASAGGGETQYF
TRBV4-1	TRBJ2-7	NA	NA	TGCGCCAGCAGCCAAGAGGCCAGTTACGAGCAGTACTTC	CASSQEASYEQYF
TRBV27	TRBJ2-7	NA	NA	TGTGCCAGCAGTTTATACCCAGCGAGCTCCTACGAGCAGTACTTC	CASSLYPASSYEQYF
TRBV9	TRBJ2-7	TRBD2	NA	TGTGCCAGCAGCGTAAGAAGCGGGAGAGACGACGAGCAGTACTTC	CASSVRSGRDDEQYF
TRBV7-3	TRBJ2-7	NA	NA	TGTGCCAGCAGCTTAGAAGGGGACTACGAGCAGTACTTC	CASSLEGDYEQYF
TRBV4-3	TRBJ2-1	NA	NA	TGCGCCAGCAGCCAAGGACTCATCAATGAGCAGTTCTTC	CASSQGLINEQFF
TRBV4-3	TRBJ2-5	TRBD2	NA	TGCGCCAGCAGCCCTTGGCTAGGACTAGCGGGGGGCGAAGAGACCCAGTACTTC	CASSPWLGLAGGEETQYF
TRBV2	TRBJ2-7	TRBD1	NA	TGTGCCAGCCTTACCCCGGGACAGGGCGAATACGAGCAGTACTTC	CASLTPGQGEYEQYF
TRBV9	TRBJ1-6	NA	NA	TGTGCCAGCAGCGGAGACGACGGGTATAATTCACCCCTCCACTTT	CASSGDDGYNSPLHF
TRBV25-1	TRBJ1-1	TRBD1	NA	TGTGCCAGCAGTGAATTCTCGAGACAGGGTGGGGGCACTGAAGCTTTCTTT	CASSEFSRQGGGTEAFF
TRBV4-1	TRBJ1-2	TRBD1	once	TGCGCCAGCAGCCGGGGGGTCAGGACAGGGGACTACGGCTACACCTTC	CASSRGVRTGDYGYTF
TRBV2	TRBJ1-4	NA	few	TGTGCCAGCAGTGAACGTGGGGAAAAACTGTTTTTT	CASSERGEKLFF
TRBV9	TRBJ1-5	NA	NA	TGTGCCAGCAGCGTAGTGCCAGATAGCAATCAGCCCCAGCATTTT	CASSVVPDSNQPQHF
TRBV5-1	TRBJ2-7	NA	NA	TGCGCCAGCAGCTTGAGCTCAGGTCTAAGCTCCTACGAGCAGTACTTC	CASSLSSGLSSYEQYF
TRBV5-1	TRBJ2-5	TRBD2	NA	TGCGCCAGCTCGCCCACCAATCTTCTAGCGGGAGGCCCAGAGACCCAGTACTTC	CASSPTNLLAGGPETQYF
TRBV30	TRBJ1-1	NA	NA	TGTGCCTGGAGTTCGCCGACACATATGGACAGCGAAGCTTTCTTT	CAWSSPTHMDSEAFF
TRBV2	TRBJ1-1	TRBD1	NA	TGTGCCAGCAGTGATCAGGGGGTAAAGAGTACTGAAGCTTTCTTT	CASSDQGVKSTEAFF
TRBV2	TRBJ2-3	NA	NA	TGTGCCAGCCTGGAGCGGAGGGCAGATACGCAGTATTTT	CASLERRADTQYF
TRBV5-6	TRBJ1-1	NA	NA	TGTGCCAGCAGCGGCATGAACACTGAAGCTTTCTTT	CASSGMNTEAFF
TRBV6-5	TRBJ1-2	NA	once	TGTGCCAGCAGTTACCGGCAGGGGGGCTACACCTTC	CASSYRQGGYTF
TRBV9	TRBJ2-7	NA	NA	TGTGCCAGCAGCGAGGGGTCAGGGTTTAACGAGCAGTACTTC	CASSEGSGFNEQYF